Below, 2 T cell receptor beta chains from the same sample are listed, as sequenced in a study of PD-1 blockade in mismatch repair-deficient tumors. Some clones are missing from TCRdb's copy, which holds only in-frame ones; the method was immunoSEQ multiplex PCR. The sample has approximately 100,000 clones, over 65% seen once. This specimen was peripheral blood, taken approximately 8 months after starting pembrolizumab. These receptors all stem from an adult with mismatch repair-deficient cancer.

This sequence joins TRBV7-9 and TRBJ2-1; 8 bases line up with TRBD2. Trimming at V came to 3 bases and at J to 6 bases, leaving 4 bases not matched to a gene. Germline CDR1 SEHNR, CDR2 FQNEAQ (reference sequence). CDR3 size: 14 residues. The CDR3 loop is CASSFMTSVNEQFF. The CDR3, as DNA: TGTGCCAGCAGCTTTATGACTAGCGTCAATGAGCAGTTCTTC.

CDR3 bases: TGTGCCAGCAGTGTAACGGGGACCCCCAATGAGCAGTTCTTC. It is translated as CASSVTGTPNEQFF. This chain connects TRBV2 to TRBJ2-1; D may match TRBD1 or TRBD2 (5 bases each). Germline V CDR1 and CDR2: SNHLY, FYNNEI. CDR3 length: 14 residues. Trimming removed 4 bases at V and 6 bases at J, with 13 bases between. Complete variable domain (other parts from reference TRBV2 and TRBJ2-1): EPEVTQTPSHQVTQMGQEVILRCVPISNHLYFYWYRQILGQKVEFLVSFYNNEISEKSEIFDDQFSVERPDGSNFTLKIRSTKLEDSAMYFCASSVTGTPNEQFFGPGTRLTVL.